The 14 T cell receptor beta chains given below trace back to one sample, sequenced in a study of blood T cell repertoires in COVID-19 (dated by TCRdb to the early 2020s). Library generation was performed with the immunoSEQ multiplex PCR assay. The source is immuneACCESS, and TCRdb retained only in-frame sequences with V and J called. Part of the clones is not carried over; for the studies checked, unresolved V genes explain less than half of this, and the remainder is unexplained. For this sample the table gives approximately 220,000 clones, of which 80% to 90% were detected only once. The top ten constitute around 5.5% of the sample. The sequencing sample was made of peripheral blood. These receptors all stem from a woman aged 55-69 years who had recovered from COVID-19.

The chain has TRBV12-3 or TRBV12-4 and TRBJ1-5; D remains unclear. This CDR3 spans 12 amino acids. Trimming left V 6 bases short and J 11 bases short, with 14 bases between. CDR3 nucleotides: TGTGCCAGCAGCTCGAGTTGGGAGTCCCAGCATTTT. This sequence encodes CASSSSWESQHF.

The V and J genes are TRBV5-1 and TRBJ2-1; no clear D. The V end lost 0 bases, the J end lost 2 bases, and 9 bases lay between the germline ends. There are 15 residues in the CDR3. Germline V CDR1 and CDR2: SGHRS, YFSETQ. The CDR3 region has the DNA TGCGCCAGCAGCTTGGGTTCCCGTCCCTACAATGAGCAGTTCTTC. Its protein product is CASSLGSRPYNEQFF.

The V and J genes are TRBV2 and TRBJ2-3, with 15 bases lining up with TRBD2. The CDR3 runs 18 residues. The J segment lost 2 bases and the V segment lost 5 bases, leaving 8 bases of the junction unmatched. In germline, CDR1 is SNHLY, CDR2 FYNNEI. The CDR3 DNA reads TGTGCCAGCAGTCCCGGACTAGCGGGGGGGGTGGACACAGATACGCAGTATTTT. Translating it yields CASSPGLAGGVDTDTQYF. Complete variable domain (other parts from reference TRBV2 and TRBJ2-3): EPEVTQTPSHQVTQMGQEVILRCVPISNHLYFYWYRQILGQKVEFLVSFYNNEISEKSEIFDDQFSVERPDGSNFTLKIRSTKLEDSAMYFCASSPGLAGGVDTDTQYFGPGTRLTVL.

This sequence joins TRBV4-1 and TRBJ1-2, with D maybe TRBD1 (5 bases). V was shortened by 2 bases and J by 4 bases, with 17 bases between the two germline ends. CDR1 and CDR2 (germline): MGHRA, YSYEKL. The CDR3 loop spans 16 amino acids. This CDR3 reads CASSQLPSRDFYGYTF. The CDR3 DNA reads as TGCGCCAGCAGCCAACTCCCCTCACGGGACTTCTATGGCTACACCTTC.

The chain joins TRBV4-1 to TRBJ2-3; 11 bases line up with TRBD2. The germline V gene encodes CDR1 MGHRA and CDR2 YSYEKL. The CDR3 has 16 amino acids. J lost 3 bases, V lost 4 bases, and 6 bases had no gene match. CDR3: CASSPSSGGQTDTQYF. The CDR3 DNA reads TGCGCCAGCAGCCCCTCTAGCGGGGGGCAAACAGATACGCAGTATTTT.

There are a few counts of this clone. The chain combines TRBV11-1 with TRBJ2-3; no clear D. Germline lookup yields CDR1 SGHAT and CDR2 FQDESV (reference sequence). V lost 3 bases, J lost 5 bases, and 3 bases lay in between. The CDR3 is 11 amino acids. CDR3 in amino acids: CASSFRDTQYF. CDR3 nucleotides: TGTGCCAGCAGCTTCCGAGATACGCAGTATTTT.

V and J are TRBV30 and TRBJ2-5, with 7 bases aligning to TRBD1. The V gene end was trimmed by 0 bases and the J gene end by 0 bases; junction bases not matched to a gene: 10. CDR1 and CDR2 (germline): GTSNPN, SVGIG (reference sequence). This CDR3 has 17 residues. CDR3 in amino acids: CAWSVERGRGYQETQYF. The CDR3 region has the DNA TGTGCCTGGAGTGTAGAGCGAGGCAGGGGGTACCAAGAGACCCAGTACTTC.

This clone was recorded a few times. The chain carries TRBV2 and TRBJ2-5; 7 bases line up with TRBD2. Germline V gene data show CDR1 as SNHLY and CDR2 as FYNNEI. The CDR3 contains 14 residues. V trimming: 5 bases; J trimming: 6 bases; junction bases outside the gene matches: 9. CDR3 sequence: CASSPQSGEKTQYF. CDR3 bases: TGTGCCAGCAGTCCACAAAGCGGGGAAAAGACCCAGTACTTC.

This clone came up a few times. This chain uses TRBV18 with TRBJ2-3; TRBD1 might be the D (6 bases). Looked up from germline, CDR1 is KGHSH and CDR2 is LQKENI. The CDR3 extends over 17 amino acids. Trimming cost V 0 bases and J 2 bases, with 15 bases left between them. CDR3 protein: CASSPPRGGGPTDTQYF. In DNA form, the CDR3 reads TGTGCCAGCTCACCACCGCGAGGGGGTGGGCCCACAGATACGCAGTATTTT.

V is TRBV7-9 and J is TRBJ1-4; tentatively, D is TRBD1 (6 bases). Germline CDR1 SEHNR, CDR2 FQNEAQ (reference sequence). Trimming stripped 5 bases from V and 13 bases from J, with 17 bases between. This CDR3 region has 13 residues. CDR3 in amino acids: CASSLGHRIPLFF. DNA for the CDR3: TGTGCCAGCAGCCTGGGACACCGGATTCCACTGTTTTTT. The full variable domain, its missing parts supplied by reference TRBV7-9 and TRBJ1-4, is DTGVSQNPRHKITKRGQNVTFRCDPISEHNRLYWYRQTLGQGPEFLTYFQNEAQLEKSRLLSDRFSAERPKGSFSTLEIQRTEQGDSAMYLCASSLGHRIPLFFGSGTQLSVL.

V is TRBV10-3 and J is TRBJ2-3, with 9 bases fitting TRBD1. The V and J ends lost 0 bases and 0 bases, in that order; junction bases with no gene match: 4. The CDR3 totals 17 residues. In germline, CDR1 is ENHRY, CDR2 SYGVKD. The CDR3 coding sequence is TGTGCCATCAGTGAGTCCGGGACAGGGTCTAGCACAGATACGCAGTATTTT. This sequence encodes CAISESGTGSSTDTQYF.

The chain uses TRBV3-1 (or the pseudogene TRBV3-2) and TRBJ2-2, with TRBD2 as a possible D gene (7 bases). Germline V gives CDR1 LGHDT, CDR2 YNNKEL (reference sequence). The germline V and J ends were trimmed by 3 bases and 4 bases, with 15 bases remaining between them. This CDR3 has 16 residues. CDR3 loop: CASSQGGAQGTGELFF. CDR3 nucleotides: TGTGCCAGCAGCCAGGGGGGGGCGCAGGGCACCGGGGAGCTGTTTTTT.

The chain joins TRBV7-2 to TRBJ2-5, with TRBD2 identical over 14 bases. The CDR3 contains 17 residues. Germline-derived CDR1 and CDR2 are SGHTA and FQGNSA. J lost 5 bases, V lost 2 bases, and 7 bases had no gene match. This CDR3 reads CASSLRTSGGFGETQYF. CDR3 bases: TGTGCCAGCAGCTTAAGGACTAGCGGGGGGTTTGGTGAGACCCAGTACTTC.

The chain combines TRBV6-5 with TRBJ2-3; 8 bases match TRBD2. The ends lost 6 bases at V and 5 bases at J; junction bases unmatched: 7. The CDR3 runs to 14 residues. Per the germline V gene, CDR1 is MNHEY and CDR2 is SVGAGI. The CDR3 loop reads CASSYGGGLDTQYF. The CDR3 region has the DNA TGTGCCAGCAGCTACGGCGGGGGGTTAGATACGCAGTATTTT.